Detailed here is one T cell receptor (beta chain). The sample comes from a study of control samples from healthy donors and cancer patients. The data were produced by immunoSEQ multiplex PCR, yet TCRdb's version contains in-frame clones alone and is incomplete. The sample lists 250,000 to 300,000 clones; approximately 80% were seen once. The CDR3 has 12 amino acids. V was cut by 8 bases and J by 2 bases, with 7 bases left in between. CDR1 is MNHEY and CDR2 is SVGAGI in the germline V gene. This clonotype was sampled from a woman in her sixties with lung cancer. Material for sequencing was PBMCs. V usage is TRBV6-5 and J usage is TRBJ2-1; D not certain. The CDR3 region is CASSITYNEQFF. As DNA, the CDR3 is TGTGCCAGCTCCATCACCTACAATGAGCAGTTCTTC.